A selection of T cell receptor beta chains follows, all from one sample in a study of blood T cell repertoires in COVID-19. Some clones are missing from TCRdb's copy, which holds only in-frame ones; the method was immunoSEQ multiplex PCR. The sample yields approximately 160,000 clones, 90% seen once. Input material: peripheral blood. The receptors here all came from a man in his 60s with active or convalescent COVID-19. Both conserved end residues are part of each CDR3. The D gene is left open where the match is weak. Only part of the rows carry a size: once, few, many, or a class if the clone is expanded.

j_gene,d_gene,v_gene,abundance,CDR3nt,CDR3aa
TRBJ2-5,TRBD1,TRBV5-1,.,TGCGCCAGCAGCCCGGGAGCGCGACAGGGGGAGACCCAGTACTTC,CASSPGARQGETQYF
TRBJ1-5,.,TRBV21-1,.,TGTGCCAGCAAACAGGGGGAAGTGGAGCCCCAGCATTTT,CASKQGEVEPQHF
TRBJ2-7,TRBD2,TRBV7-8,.,TGTGCCAGCAGCTGGACTAGCGGGAAATACGAGCAGTACTTC,CASSWTSGKYEQYF
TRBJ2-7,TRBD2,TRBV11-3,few,TGTGCCAGCAGCAAACGGACTAGCGGGATCTCCTACGAGCAGTACTTC,CASSKRTSGISYEQYF
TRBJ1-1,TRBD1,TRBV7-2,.,TGTGCCAGCAGCTTAGTCCCAGGGGGGCATGAAGCTTTCTTT,CASSLVPGGHEAFF
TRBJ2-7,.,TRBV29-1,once,TGCAGCGTTGTATCGCCGAGAAGCTACGAGCAGTACTTC,CSVVSPRSYEQYF
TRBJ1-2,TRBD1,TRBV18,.,TGTGCCAGCTCACGGGGACAGGGGGCGGATGGCTACACCTTC,CASSRGQGADGYTF
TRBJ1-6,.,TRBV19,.,TGTGCCAGTACCTCAAGTCCAGGGCCTAATTCACCCCTCCACTTT,CASTSSPGPNSPLHF
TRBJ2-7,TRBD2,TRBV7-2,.,TGTGCCAGCAGCCCTCGAACTAGCGGGAGTTTACAGTACTTC,CASSPRTSGSLQYF
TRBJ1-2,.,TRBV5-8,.,TGTGCCAGCAGCTTGGTGCAGGGCGCTGGCTACACCTTC,CASSLVQGAGYTF
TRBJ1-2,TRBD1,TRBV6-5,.,TGTGCCAGCAGTTACACCCTACAGGGGGGTGGCTACACCTTC,CASSYTLQGGGYTF